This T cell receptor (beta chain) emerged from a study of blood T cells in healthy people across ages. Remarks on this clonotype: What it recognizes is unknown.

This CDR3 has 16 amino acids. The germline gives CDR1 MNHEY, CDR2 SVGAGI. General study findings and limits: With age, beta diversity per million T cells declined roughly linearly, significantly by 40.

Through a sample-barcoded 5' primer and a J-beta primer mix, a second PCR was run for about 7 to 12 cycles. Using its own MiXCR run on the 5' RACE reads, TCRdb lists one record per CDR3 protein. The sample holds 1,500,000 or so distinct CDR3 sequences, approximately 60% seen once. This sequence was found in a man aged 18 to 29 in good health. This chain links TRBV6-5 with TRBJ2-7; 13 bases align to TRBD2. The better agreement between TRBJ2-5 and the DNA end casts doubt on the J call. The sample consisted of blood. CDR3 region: CASSSGLAGVRETQYF. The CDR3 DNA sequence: TGTGCCAGCAGCTCAGGACTAGCGGGAGTCAGAGAGACCCAGTACTTC.